One sample yielded the 26 T cell receptor beta chains listed below, sequenced in a study of blood T cell repertoires in COVID-19. Libraries were prepared by immunoSEQ multiplex PCR; TCRdb keeps only in-frame clonotypes and omits some of them. The sample has around 150,000 clones, 84% seen once. The sequencing input was peripheral blood. The origin of the receptors is a man aged 30 to 45 with COVID-19, enrolled during active disease.

A few counts support this clone. The V gene is TRBV27, the J gene TRBJ2-2, with D perhaps TRBD2 (5 bases). CDR3 length: 15 amino acids. Germline V CDR1 and CDR2: MNHEY, SMNVEV (reference sequence). V was pared by 8 bases and J by 0 bases, with 13 bases between. The CDR3 is CASGETFTNTGELFF. The CDR3 DNA sequence: TGTGCCAGCGGGGAGACTTTCACGAACACCGGGGAGCTGTTTTTT.

The V and J genes are TRBV15 and TRBJ1-6; D not certain. Germline V lookup: CDR1 LNHNV, CDR2 YYDKDF (reference sequence). The V gene lost 5 bases and the J gene lost 4 bases, with 15 bases spanning the gap. The CDR3 spans 16 residues. This chain's CDR3 is CATSPQGGVYNSPLHF. CDR3 DNA: TGTGCCACCAGCCCCCAAGGCGGAGTTTATAATTCACCCCTCCACTTT.

This rearrangement joins TRBV18 to TRBJ1-2; D possibly corresponds to TRBD1 (6 bases). The germline V gene has CDR1 KGHSH and CDR2 LQKENI. The CDR3 sequence is 16 residues long. Trimming left V 3 bases short and J 7 bases short, with 21 bases between. The CDR3 DNA reads as TGTGCCAGCTCACCGGATTCGGCAGGTCGAGGGGGTGGCTACACCTTC. Residues: CASSPDSAGRGGGYTF.

This clone is a singleton in its sample. The rearrangement links TRBV10-3 to TRBJ2-7; TRBD2 matches at 9 bases. With 3 bases clipped from V and 4 bases from J, the junction kept 4 bases outside the gene matches. Germline V gene lookup returns CDR1 ENHRY and CDR2 SYGVKD. The CDR3 has 14 residues. CDR3 sequence reads: CAISDAGGVYEQYF. DNA for the CDR3: TGTGCCATCAGTGACGCGGGAGGGGTTTACGAGCAGTACTTC.

This clone was seen a handful of times. The chain couples TRBV11-3 to TRBJ2-7, with 7 bases lining up with TRBD2. The V segment lost 2 bases and the J segment 5 bases; nucleotides outside the gene matches: 3. The germline V gene encodes CDR1 SGHNT and CDR2 YENEEA. The CDR3 is 13 residues long. CDR3 in DNA: TGTGCCAGCAGCTTATACGGGGGGAACGAGCAGTACTTC. This translates into CASSLYGGNEQYF.

The chain employs TRBV11-3 and TRBJ2-1, with TRBD2 identical over 9 bases. From germline, CDR1 is SGHNT and CDR2 YENEEA. V lost 4 bases and J lost 7; bases outside the gene matches: 2. This CDR3 has 13 amino acids. The CDR3 DNA is TGTGCCAGCAGCTCGAGCGGGAGGAATGAGCAGTTCTTC. As protein: CASSSSGRNEQFF. The variable domain in full, completed from reference TRBV11-3 and TRBJ2-1, reads EAGVVQSPRYKIIEKKQPVAFWCNPISGHNTLYWYLQNLGQGPELLIRYENEEAVDDSQLPKDRFSAERLKGVDSTLKIQPAELGDSAVYLCASSSSGRNEQFFGPGTRLTVL.

This chain links TRBV19 with TRBJ2-3; possible D gene TRBD2, 5 bases. CDR3 size: 14 residues. V lost 5 bases and J 3 bases, leaving 12 bases between the germline ends. CDR1 LNHDA and CDR2 SQIVND come from the germline V gene (reference sequence). The CDR3 protein is CASSRSSKTDTQYF. CDR3 in DNA: TGTGCCAGTAGTCGGTCTAGCAAGACAGATACGCAGTATTTT.

This rearrangement joins TRBV4-1 to TRBJ2-1, with 12 bases aligning to TRBD2. The CDR3 loop spans 17 amino acids. From germline, CDR1 is MGHRA and CDR2 YSYEKL. V gave up 4 bases and J gave up 4 bases; unmatched junction bases: 8. CDR3 residues: CASSRLGLAGTYNEQFF. The CDR3 DNA follows: TGCGCCAGCAGCCGTCTAGGACTAGCGGGGACGTACAATGAGCAGTTCTTC.

At least ten counts were recorded for this clone. V is TRBV10-3 and J is TRBJ2-3, with 9 bases fitting TRBD1. The CDR3 sequence is 16 residues long. The germline V gene has CDR1 ENHRY and CDR2 SYGVKD. With V trimmed by 2 bases and J by 3 bases, 6 bases remained unmatched. DNA of the CDR3: TGTGCCATCAGTGAGCCCGGACAGGGGAAGACAGATACGCAGTATTTT. Protein sequence: CAISEPGQGKTDTQYF.

The rearrangement uses TRBV7-3 and TRBJ1-3; D is unresolved. The CDR3 has 16 residues. From germline, CDR1 is SGHTA and CDR2 FQGTGA. Trimming pared 0 bases from V and 0 bases from J, leaving 9 bases between. The CDR3, as DNA: TGTGCCAGCAGCTTAACCTCTCCAGTCTCTGGAAACACCATATATTTT. Amino acids: CASSLTSPVSGNTIYF.

The V and J genes are TRBV5-1 and TRBJ2-3; 9 bases fit TRBD2. J lost 0 bases, V lost 0 bases, and 2 bases had no gene match. From germline, CDR1 is SGHRS and CDR2 YFSETQ. The CDR3 extends over 16 amino acids. The CDR3 bases are TGCGCCAGCAGCTTGGGACTAGCGGAGAGCACAGATACGCAGTATTTT. This gives the protein CASSLGLAESTDTQYF. Supplemented by reference TRBV5-1 and TRBJ2-3, the full variable domain reads KAGVTQTPRYLIKTRGQQVTLSCSPISGHRSVSWYQQTPGQGLQFLFEYFSETQRNKGNFPGRFSGRQFSNSRSEMNVSTLELGDSALYLCASSLGLAESTDTQYFGPGTRLTVL.

The chain couples TRBV5-1 to TRBJ2-5, with 8 bases matching TRBD1. Germline V CDR1 and CDR2: SGHRS, YFSETQ. This CDR3 is 15 amino acids long. Losses at the gene ends were 4 bases for V and 1 base for J; bases not matched to a gene: 6. The CDR3 loop reads CASSRSQGAQETQYF. CDR3 coding DNA: TGCGCCAGCAGCCGGTCCCAGGGGGCCCAAGAGACCCAGTACTTC.

V usage is TRBV6-5 and J usage is TRBJ2-7; 7 bases match TRBD2. Looked up from germline, CDR1 is MNHEY and CDR2 is SVGAGI. This CDR3 is built from 14 residues. Trimming at V came to 2 bases and at J to 3 bases, leaving 4 bases not matched to a gene. Written as DNA, the CDR3 is TGTGCCAGCAGTTACGGTCTAGCGGACTACGAGCAGTACTTC. This gives the protein CASSYGLADYEQYF.

The chain combines TRBV15 with TRBJ2-7, with TRBD1 matching over 10 bases. The CDR3 sequence is 14 residues long. The junction had 5 bases not matched to a gene; V was cut back by 6 bases and J by 3 bases. In germline, CDR1 is LNHNV, CDR2 YYDKDF (reference sequence). The CDR3 loop reads CATSVGTGDYEQYF. CDR3 in DNA: TGTGCCACCAGTGTGGGGACAGGGGACTACGAGCAGTACTTC.

V usage is TRBV19 and J usage is TRBJ1-1, with D hard to call. V was trimmed by 1 base and J by 6 bases, leaving 12 bases between them. The CDR3 extends over 14 amino acids. Germline V gene data show CDR1 as LNHDA and CDR2 as SQIVND (reference sequence). The CDR3 bases are TGTGCCAGTAGTATAGGCGGAGGCGGACCTGAAGCTTTCTTT. Residues: CASSIGGGGPEAFF. Using reference TRBV19 and TRBJ1-1 for the parts outside the CDR3, the full variable domain is DGGITQSPKYLFRKEGQNVTLSCEQNLNHDAMYWYRQDPGQGLRLIYYSQIVNDFQKGDIAEGYSVSREKKESFPLTVTSAQKNPTAFYLCASSIGGGGPEAFFGQGTRLTVV.

The chain combines TRBV7-9 with TRBJ1-1; maybe TRBD1 (6 bases). The CDR3 loop spans 14 amino acids. With 3 bases removed from V and 0 bases from J, the gap between germline ends came to 8 bases. Per germline, CDR1 SEHNR and CDR2 FQNEAQ (reference sequence). CDR3 bases: TGTGCCAGCAGCTTCACAGGGTTGAACACTGAAGCTTTCTTT. Its translation is CASSFTGLNTEAFF.

The chain links TRBV27 to TRBJ2-7; TRBD1 matches 8 bases. The length of the CDR3 is 14 residues. The germline CDR1 and CDR2 sequences are MNHEY and SMNVEV (reference sequence). After removal of 3 bases from V and 5 bases from J, the junction contained 6 bases not matched to a gene. The DNA for the CDR3 is TGTGCCAGCAGTTTTTTACAGGGGGACCACGAGCAGTACTTC. Protein product: CASSFLQGDHEQYF.

The rearrangement links TRBV10-3 to TRBJ1-1; TRBD1 matches 9 bases. V shed 5 bases and J 5 bases; nucleotides not matched to a gene: 6. The CDR3 contains 14 residues. The germline V gene encodes CDR1 ENHRY and CDR2 SYGVKD. In nucleotides, the CDR3 is TGTGCCATCAGTCGGACAGGGGTAGAGACTGAAGCTTTCTTT. Protein: CAISRTGVETEAFF.

The rearrangement links TRBV29-1 to TRBJ1-2; D gene unclear. CDR1 and CDR2 (germline): SQVTM, ANQGSEA. Trimming shortened V by 4 bases and J by 3 bases, and 15 bases separated the two germline ends. CDR3 size: 14 residues. CDR3 DNA: TGCAGCGTTGTGGGAGCCCGGGCGGACTATGGCTACACCTTC. Amino acid sequence: CSVVGARADYGYTF.

The chain is built from TRBV5-1 and TRBJ2-5; 9 bases agree with TRBD2. V trimming: 0 bases; J trimming: 4 bases; junction bases outside the gene matches: 4. This CDR3 comprises 15 residues. Looked up from germline, CDR1 is SGHRS and CDR2 is YFSETQ. CDR3 sequence (DNA): TGCGCCAGCAGCTTGGGACTAGCGGTGGGAGAGACCCAGTACTTC. Protein product: CASSLGLAVGETQYF.

The genes are TRBV27 and TRBJ2-2, with 10 positions matching TRBD2. Germline assignment: CDR1 MNHEY and CDR2 SMNVEV (reference sequence). CDR3 length equals 14 residues. The junction had 4 bases not matched to a gene; V was cut back by 6 bases and J by 6 bases. In DNA, the CDR3 is TGTGCCAGCAGACTAGCGGGAAGTTCCGGGGAGCTGTTTTTT. Translation gives CASRLAGSSGELFF.

The chain combines TRBV9 with TRBJ2-3, with TRBD2 matching over 13 bases. J was trimmed by 3 bases and V by 3 bases; bases with no gene match: 1. The CDR3 consists of 15 residues. Germline V gene sequence: CDR1 SGDLS, CDR2 YYNGEE. The CDR3 bases are TGTGCCAGCAGCGGGACTAGCGGGAGAACAGATACGCAGTATTTT. It is translated as CASSGTSGRTDTQYF.

The chain has TRBV19 and TRBJ2-3, with 7 bases lining up with TRBD2. V lost 7 bases and J lost 2; bases outside the gene matches: 12. Germline V gene sequence: CDR1 LNHDA, CDR2 SQIVND (reference sequence). This CDR3 is built from 16 residues. The CDR3 DNA is TGTGCCAGTAAAATGGGAAGGCGGGAGCCCACAGATACGCAGTATTTT. It encodes CASKMGRREPTDTQYF.

CDR3 sequence (DNA): TGTGCCAGCAGCCAACAATGGACAGGGGATGAGCAGTTCTTC. Amino acid sequence: CASSQQWTGDEQFF. The chain couples TRBV3-1 (or the pseudogene TRBV3-2) to TRBJ2-1; 9 nucleotides align to TRBD1. The length of the CDR3 is 14 residues. With 2 bases clipped from V and 8 bases from J, the junction kept 4 bases outside the gene matches. CDR1 is LGHDT, CDR2 YNNKEL, per germline (reference sequence).

Only one count was recorded for this clone. The rearrangement joins TRBV19 to TRBJ2-1, with D possibly matching TRBD2 (7 bases). V was clipped by 5 bases and J by 3 bases, with 14 bases between them. The CDR3 runs to 15 residues. Looked up from germline, CDR1 is LNHDA and CDR2 is SQIVND (reference sequence). The DNA for the CDR3 is TGTGCCAGTAGTGAGGGGGGGAGGGACTACAATGAGCAGTTCTTC. It encodes CASSEGGRDYNEQFF.

In this sample, this clone turned up once. The chain's CDR3 is CAWSRDSNFYEQYF. The CDR3 DNA is TGTGCCTGGAGCCGGGACAGCAACTTCTACGAGCAGTACTTC. V gene TRBV30 combines with J gene TRBJ2-7; 7 bases fit TRBD1. The CDR3 spans 14 residues. Unmatched junction bases numbered 8, after V lost 3 bases and J lost 3 bases. Looked up from germline, CDR1 is GTSNPN and CDR2 is SVGIG (reference sequence).